This T cell receptor beta chain was sequenced during a study of shared clonotypes between healthy human individuals. Study as a whole: Researchers assigned three CD4 naive, three CD4 memory, two CD8 naive and one CD8 memory plate to each donor. Study-wide points: Blood alone was sampled, and tissue repertoires likely differ. A generally larger estimated richness was seen in naive subsets than in memory subsets.

Germline assignment: CDR1 LGHNA and CDR2 YNFKEQ. V lost 4 bases, J lost 1 base, and 14 bases lay in between. The CDR3 contains 15 residues. The table came from immunoSEQ multiplex PCR; TCRdb's copy has only in-frame clones and leaves some out. This table holds 2,500,000 or so clones, roughly 93% found once. As for this clone: What it recognizes is unknown.

What was sequenced was naive CD4+ T cells from PBMCs. Subset meaning: CD45RA+ positively selected. The sequence derives from a man aged 18 to 29 in good health. Some clones in this sample may be carry-over from other donors' samples. This chain connects TRBV4-2 to TRBJ2-7; D perhaps matches TRBD1 (6 bases). The DNA for the CDR3 is TGTGCCAGCAGCCGGAACGACAGGAGATCCTACGAGCAGTACTTC. Translating it yields CASSRNDRRSYEQYF.